This T cell receptor (beta chain) appears in the sequencing data of a study of shared clonotypes between healthy human individuals. Study-wide findings and caveats: Having only a few donors restricted how much genetic and exposure-history diversity was captured. The rarefaction results pointed to incomplete sorted-subset sequencing despite large depth. Naive subsets, compared against memory subsets, generally had larger estimated richness values.

About this clone: Its antigen is as yet unknown.

Positively selected for CCR7, the CD45RO-negative cells used as naive CD8 cells excluded terminally differentiated effector memory CD45RA+ cells. Nashville, Tennessee was home to all donors, each a Caucasian adult. Data came from immunoSEQ multiplex PCR; TCRdb stores just in-frame clones and leaves some out. The sample shows about 600,000 clones, around 95% of them seen only once. The ends lost 2 bases at V and 0 bases at J; junction bases unmatched: 13. CDR1 MDHEN and CDR2 SYDVKM come from the germline V gene. The CDR3 runs 20 residues. The chain combines TRBV28 with TRBJ2-6; 7 nucleotides agree with TRBD1. The sequencing sample was made of naive CD8+ T cells sorted from blood. This sequence originates from a woman aged 25 to 45 in good health. The CDR3: CASSLALTGKVFSGANVLTF. CDR3 bases: TGTGCCAGCAGTTTAGCCCTGACAGGGAAGGTCTTCTCTGGGGCCAACGTCCTGACTTTC.